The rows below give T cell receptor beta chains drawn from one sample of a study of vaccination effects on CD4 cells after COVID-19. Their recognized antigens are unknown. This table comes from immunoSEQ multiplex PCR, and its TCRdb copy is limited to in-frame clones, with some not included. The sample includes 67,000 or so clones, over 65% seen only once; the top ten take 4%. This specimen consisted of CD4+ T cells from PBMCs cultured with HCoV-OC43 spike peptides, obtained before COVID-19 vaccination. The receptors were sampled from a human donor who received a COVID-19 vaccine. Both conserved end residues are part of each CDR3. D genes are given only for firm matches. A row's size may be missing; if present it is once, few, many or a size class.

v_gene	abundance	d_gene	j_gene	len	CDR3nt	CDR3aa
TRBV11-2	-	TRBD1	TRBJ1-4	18	TGTGCCAGCAGCTTAGTTGGGACAGGGGTCCTACCTAATGAAAAACTGTTTTTT	CASSLVGTGVLPNEKLFF
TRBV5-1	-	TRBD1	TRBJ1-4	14	TGCGCCAGCCACAGGGGACAGTCTAATGAAAAACTGTTTTTT	CASHRGQSNEKLFF
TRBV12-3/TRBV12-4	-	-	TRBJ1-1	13	TGTGCCAGCAGTTTTCAGGGCGGCACTGAAGCTTTCTTT	CASSFQGGTEAFF
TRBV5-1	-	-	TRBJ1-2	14	TGCGCCAGCAGCTCCGGGACGGATAACTATGGCTACACCTTC	CASSSGTDNYGYTF
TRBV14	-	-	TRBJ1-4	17	TGTGCCAGCAGCCAAGATATCGGGAATCATGATAATGAAAAACTGTTTTTT	CASSQDIGNHDNEKLFF
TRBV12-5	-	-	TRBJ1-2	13	TGTGCTAGTGGTTTGACAGGGTACTATGGCTACACCTTC	CASGLTGYYGYTF
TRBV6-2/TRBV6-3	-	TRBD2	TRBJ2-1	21	TGTGCCAGCAGTTATAATCTCGAGGCTAGCGGGAAACCGCGGTCCTACAATGAGCAGTTCTTC	CASSYNLEASGKPRSYNEQFF
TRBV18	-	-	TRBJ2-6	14	TGTGCCAGCTCATGGGAGTCTGGGGCCAACGTCCTGACTTTC	CASSWESGANVLTF
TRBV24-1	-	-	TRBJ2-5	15	TGTGCCACCAGTGTCCCCGTCGGCAGGGAAGAGACCCAGTACTTC	CATSVPVGREETQYF
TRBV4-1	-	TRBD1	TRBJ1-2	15	TGCGCCAGCAGCCAAGTCCAGACAGGGGTCTATGGCTACACCTTC	CASSQVQTGVYGYTF
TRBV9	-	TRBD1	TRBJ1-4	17	TGTGCCAGCAGCGCCGGGACAGGGGGACCAACTAATGAAAAACTGTTTTTT	CASSAGTGGPTNEKLFF
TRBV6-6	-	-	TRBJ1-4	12	TGTGCCAGCGGTACAGTCGGTGAAAAACTGTTTTTT	CASGTVGEKLFF
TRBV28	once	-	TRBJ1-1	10	TGTGCCAGCTGGAACACTGAAGCTTTCTTT	CASWNTEAFF
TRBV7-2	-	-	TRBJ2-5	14	TGTGCCAGCAGCTCATCGGGGTTACAAGAGACCCAGTACTTC	CASSSSGLQETQYF
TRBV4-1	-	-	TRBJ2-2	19	TGCGCCAGCAGCCAAGCTTGGCCTCCTGCGGTCAGTAACACCGGGGAGCTGTTTTTT	CASSQAWPPAVSNTGELFF
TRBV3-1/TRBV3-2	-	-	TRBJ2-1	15	TGTGCCAGCAGCCAAGGTTCAGCCCTAGACAATGAGCAGTTCTTC	CASSQGSALDNEQFF
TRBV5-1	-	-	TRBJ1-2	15	TGCGCCAGCAGCTTGGACCAACAGGGTCCCTATGGCTACACCTTC	CASSLDQQGPYGYTF
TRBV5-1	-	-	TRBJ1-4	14	TGCGCCAGCAGCTTGGGAGAAGGGGGAGGAAAACTGTTTTTT	CASSLGEGGGKLFF
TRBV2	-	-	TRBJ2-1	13	TGTGCCAGCAGTGGGAGGTTGGTGGGTGAGCAGTTCTTC	CASSGRLVGEQFF
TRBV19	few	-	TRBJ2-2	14	TGTGCCGCGAAGGGGGGACAGTCCACCGGGGAGCTGTTTTTT	CAAKGGQSTGELFF
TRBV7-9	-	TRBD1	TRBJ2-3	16	TGTGCCAGCAGCCGACCGGGACAGGGGGTGTCAGATACGCAGTATTTT	CASSRPGQGVSDTQYF
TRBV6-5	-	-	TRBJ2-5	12	TGTGCCAGCAGTACTTCCCGAGAGACCCAGTACTTC	CASSTSRETQYF
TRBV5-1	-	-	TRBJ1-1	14	TGCGCCAGCAGCTTCTCGGGTCTTGGGTCTGAAGCTTTCTTT	CASSFSGLGSEAFF
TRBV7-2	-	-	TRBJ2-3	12	TGTGCCAGCAGCTTAGTTGCAGATACGCAGTATTTT	CASSLVADTQYF